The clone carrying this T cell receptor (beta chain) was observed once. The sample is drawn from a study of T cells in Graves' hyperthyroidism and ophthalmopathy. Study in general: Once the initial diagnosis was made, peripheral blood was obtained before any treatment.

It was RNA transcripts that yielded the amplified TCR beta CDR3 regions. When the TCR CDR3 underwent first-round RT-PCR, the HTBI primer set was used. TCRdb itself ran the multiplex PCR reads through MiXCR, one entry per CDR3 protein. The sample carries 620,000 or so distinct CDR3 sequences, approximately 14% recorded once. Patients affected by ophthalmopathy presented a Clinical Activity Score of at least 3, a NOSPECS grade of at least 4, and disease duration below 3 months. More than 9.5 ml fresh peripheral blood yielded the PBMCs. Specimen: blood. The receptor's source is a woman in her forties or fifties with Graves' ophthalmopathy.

The CDR3 bases are TGTGCCAGCAGTGGCCGGGGATCTAACACCGGGGAGCTGTTTTTT. This sequence encodes CASSGRGSNTGELFF. The chain joins TRBV2 to TRBJ2-2; a possible D gene is TRBD2 (5 bases). The CDR3 consists of 15 residues. The V gene lost 4 bases and the J gene lost 2 bases, with 11 bases spanning the gap. From germline, CDR1 is SNHLY and CDR2 FYNNEI.